The 10 T cell receptor beta chains reported below all come from one sample, sequenced in a study of CD8+CD57+ T cells in acquired aplastic anemia. The template used for profiling TCR beta VDJ and CDR3 was genomic DNA. MiXCR, applied by TCRdb to the reads, yields one record per CDR3 protein. The sample lists about 180,000 distinct CDR3 sequences, about 47% occurring once. Sequenced material: sorted CD4+, CD8+, or CD8+CD57+ T cells (not recorded which) from PBMCs. The receptors derive from a human donor in good health.

A single count supports this clonotype. This rearrangement joins TRBV11-2 to TRBJ2-7; D ambiguous. CDR3 length equals 16 residues. Per germline, CDR1 SGHAT and CDR2 FQNNGV. Trimming removed 2 bases from V and 0 bases from J, with 14 bases in between. DNA for the CDR3: TGTGCCAGCAGCTTAAGGCCGGCGGTTGGCTCCTACGAGCAGTACTTC. Protein: CASSLRPAVGSYEQYF.

Comments on this clonotype: Given a much more abundant clone one base away, this may be a read error. The J gene is TRBJ2-7, the V gene TRBV2; D might be TRBD1 (5 bases). Germline V gene sequence: CDR1 SNHLY, CDR2 FYNNEI. CDR3 length: 14 amino acids. V was pared by 5 bases and J by 7 bases, with 18 bases between. CDR3 amino acids: CASSFWGPSREQYF. CDR3 DNA: TGTGCCAGCAGTTTTTGGGGCCCGTCTCGGGAGCAGTACTTC.

This clonotype showed up just a few times. V gene TRBV6-1 combines with J gene TRBJ1-2; no reliable D call. The germline V gene has CDR1 MNHNS and CDR2 SASEGT. Trimming took off 4 bases at V and 8 bases at J, with 20 bases between the two ends. The CDR3 length is 15 residues. The CDR3, as DNA: TGTGCCAGCAGTGTCGAGTACCGGGCGGCTGGGGGCTACACCTTC. The encoded protein is CASSVEYRAAGGYTF.

The gene calls are TRBV2 and TRBJ2-2; 7 bases map to TRBD1. Germline loops: CDR1 SNHLY, CDR2 FYNNEI. V dropped 6 bases and J dropped 1; count of bases not matched to a gene: 5. The CDR3 runs to 15 residues. The CDR3 sequence is CASRRTGENTGELFF. CDR3 coding DNA: TGTGCCAGCAGGCGCACAGGGGAGAACACCGGGGAGCTGTTTTTT.

At least ten counts were recorded for this clonotype. This chain links TRBV20-1 with TRBJ1-5, with D possibly TRBD1 on 5 matching bases. The CDR3 has 16 residues. From germline, CDR1 is DFQATT and CDR2 SNEGSKA (reference sequence). V gave up 0 bases and J gave up 0 bases, with 12 bases separating them. The chain's CDR3 is CSARDGRDASNQPQHF. For the CDR3, the DNA is TGCAGTGCTAGAGATGGGAGGGACGCTAGCAATCAGCCCCAGCATTTT.

The rearrangement links TRBV29-1 to TRBJ1-1, with 7 nucleotides matching TRBD1. The CDR3 runs 13 residues. With V trimmed by 6 bases and J by 1 base, 5 bases remained unmatched. Germline assignment: CDR1 SQVTM and CDR2 ANQGSEA. CDR3 sequence reads: CSVDGQENTEAFF. CDR3 sequence (DNA): TGCAGCGTGGATGGACAGGAGAACACTGAAGCTTTCTTT.

The chain is built from TRBV25-1 and TRBJ2-7; D could derive from TRBD1 or TRBD2 (5 bases each). V was cut by 6 bases and J by 0 bases, with 9 bases left in between. Germline V gene lookup returns CDR1 MGHDK and CDR2 SYGVNS. The CDR3 consists of 13 residues. The DNA for the CDR3 is TGTGCCAGCAGCCAAGGGACCTCCTACGAGCAGTACTTC. This codes for CASSQGTSYEQYF.

V and J are TRBV2 and TRBJ1-5; D is unresolved. Germline assignment: CDR1 SNHLY and CDR2 FYNNEI. The CDR3 is made up of 12 amino acids. V was pared by 1 base and J by 7 bases, with 5 bases between. The CDR3 here is CASSEGHQPQHF. DNA of the CDR3: TGTGCCAGCAGTGAAGGGCACCAGCCCCAGCATTTT.

This clonotype has a handful of counts. The chain uses TRBV10-3 and TRBJ2-7, with D uncertain. This CDR3 comprises 12 residues. Germline loops: CDR1 ENHRY, CDR2 SYGVKD. The V end lost 7 bases, the J end lost 0 bases, and 7 bases lay between the germline ends. This CDR3 is CAIKANSYEQYF. DNA for the CDR3: TGTGCCATCAAAGCCAACTCCTACGAGCAGTACTTC.

This clonotype was seen only once. A much more abundant neighbour one base away suggests this may be a read error. The V gene is TRBV6-5, the J gene TRBJ2-1; the D is unclear. Germline CDR1 is MNHEY and CDR2 is SVGAGI. The CDR3 is 15 amino acids. CDR3 bases: TGTGCCAGCAGTTACGAGGCAGCGAGATACAATGGGCAGTTCTTC. Translation gives CASSYEAARYNGQFF.